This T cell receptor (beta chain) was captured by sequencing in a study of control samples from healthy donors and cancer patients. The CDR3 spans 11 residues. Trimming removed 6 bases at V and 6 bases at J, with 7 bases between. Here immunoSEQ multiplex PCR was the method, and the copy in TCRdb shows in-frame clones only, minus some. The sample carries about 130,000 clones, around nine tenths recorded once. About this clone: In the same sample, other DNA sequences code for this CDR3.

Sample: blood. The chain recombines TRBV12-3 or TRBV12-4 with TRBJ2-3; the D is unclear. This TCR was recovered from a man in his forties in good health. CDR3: CASSPRDTQYF. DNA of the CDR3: TGTGCCAGCAGCCCCAGGGATACGCAGTATTTT.